These T cell receptor beta chains were read from a single sample in a study of metastatic and nonmetastatic thyroid tumors. TCRdb re-analyzed the PCR reads using MiXCR. The sample includes approximately 84,000 clones, 15% of them seen just once. The specimen was blood. The receptors come from a female donor with papillary thyroid cancer or a benign thyroid nodule (not recorded which). Some clones in this sample may be carry-over from other donors' samples. Each CDR3 is given with its conserved first and last residue. Each record gives: V gene, clone size, CDR3 length, J gene, D gene, CDR3 DNA, CDR3 protein. The D gene is left open where the match is weak. The size of a clone is reported for some rows only, either as once, few or many, or as a class for expanded clones.

V: TRBV20-1
size: many
length: 16
J: TRBJ2-7
D: NA
DNA: TGCAGTGCTAGAGGGGTTGAAGGCCTCCCCTTTTACGAGCAGTACTTC
CDR3: CSARGVEGLPFYEQYF

V: TRBV2
size: many
length: 11
J: TRBJ1-2
D: NA
DNA: TGTGCCAGCACGTCCGGGGAGGGCTACACCTTC
CDR3: CASTSGEGYTF

V: TRBV19
size: many
length: 16
J: TRBJ2-7
D: TRBD1
DNA: TGTGCCAGTAGTATAGCTTGGGACAGGGAACCCTACGAGCAGTACTTC
CDR3: CASSIAWDREPYEQYF

V: TRBV16
size: NA
length: 18
J: TRBJ1-4
D: TRBD1
DNA: TGTGCCAGCAGCCTCTATCGTCCGGGACAGGGGGCTAATGAAAAACTGTTTTTT
CDR3: CASSLYRPGQGANEKLFF

V: TRBV7-9
size: many
length: 15
J: TRBJ1-1
D: TRBD1
DNA: TGTGCCAGCAGCTTAGGTGGGACAGGGTACACTGAAGCTTTCTTT
CDR3: CASSLGGTGYTEAFF

V: TRBV5-1
size: many
length: 14
J: TRBJ2-5
D: TRBD1
DNA: TGCGCCAGCAGCTTGGAGGGACAGGCGAAGACCCAGTACTTC
CDR3: CASSLEGQAKTQYF

V: TRBV19
size: many
length: 13
J: TRBJ2-5
D: NA
DNA: TGTGCCAGTAGTACCGATGGGGAAGAGACCCAGTACTTC
CDR3: CASSTDGEETQYF

V: TRBV10-3
size: many
length: 16
J: TRBJ1-2
D: NA
DNA: TGTGCCATCAGTGGGGGAGTGTCACGGCCTAACTATGGCTACACCTTC
CDR3: CAISGGVSRPNYGYTF

V: TRBV3-1
size: many
length: 18
J: TRBJ2-5
D: TRBD2
DNA: TGTGCCAGCAGCCCCCGGGGGGGAGGGGGGGCCCTGTGGGAGACCCAGTACTTC
CDR3: CASSPRGGGGALWETQYF

V: TRBV7-2
size: many
length: 14
J: TRBJ2-1
D: NA
DNA: TGTGCCAGCAGCTTAATACACCAATACAATGAGCAGTTCTTC
CDR3: CASSLIHQYNEQFF

V: TRBV30
size: many
length: 15
J: TRBJ2-2
D: TRBD1
DNA: TGTGCCTGGAGTGTACGCGACAGGGACACCGGGGAGCTGTTTTTT
CDR3: CAWSVRDRDTGELFF